This T cell receptor beta chain emerged from a study of vaccination effects on CD4 cells after COVID-19. On the study more broadly: It was a median of 72 days after the second dose that post-vaccine samples were obtained.

This clone was counted a single time. As yet, its antigen is unknown. The CDR3 is made up of 15 amino acids. In germline, CDR1 is SGHAT, CDR2 FQDESV (reference sequence). With 2 bases removed from V and 6 bases from J, the gap between germline ends came to 15 bases. This table comes from immunoSEQ multiplex PCR, and its TCRdb copy is limited to in-frame clones, with some not included. The profile covers under 15,000 clones, with roughly 66% appearing a single time and 33% taken by the ten largest. Antigen-specific CD4+ T cells were expanded (with viral peptide pools) by the ViraFEST assay ahead of sequencing. CD4+ T cell isolation took place after approximately 11 days of culture. A PCR test confirmed that the person had SARS-CoV-2 infection between March and December 2020. Two-dose vaccination with either BNT162b2 or mRNA-1273 was given to the participants. Peptides at about 10 ug/ml and IL-2 at about 9.2 IU/ml were added to roughly 2 million PBMC per well.

Study results and limitations: The study got few convalescent patients and did not collect any early post-infection timepoints.

This specimen was CD4+ T cells from PBMCs cultured with HCoV-NL63 spike peptides, taken after COVID-19 vaccination. The TCR was taken from a human donor who had a prior SARS-CoV-2 infection. This sequence joins TRBV11-1 and TRBJ2-3; D may be TRBD1 (6 bases). CDR3 nucleotides: TGTGCCAGCAGCTTACCCGAGTTGGGGGCGGATACGCAGTATTTT. Translated: CASSLPELGADTQYF.